These T cell receptor beta chains were read from a single sample in a study of cytomegalovirus exposure and HLA in healthy donors. The protocol was immunoSEQ multiplex PCR, while the TCRdb copy is restricted to in-frame clones and leaves out a portion. Of a few hundred thousand clones detected, about nine tenths appear once; the ten largest clones hold more than 0.8%. The sample was PBMCs. These receptors were collected from a woman aged 18-29 years in good health and CMV-seronegative. CDR3s include the opening cysteine and the closing phenylalanine or tryptophan. The D gene is left open where the match is weak. Size is omitted from some rows. Given values are once, few, many or a class for expanded clones.

J	V	size	D	CDR3	DNA
TRBJ2-5	TRBV5-1	NA	NA	CASSLAGETQYF	TGCGCCAGCAGCTTGGCCGGAGAGACCCAGTACTTC
TRBJ2-1	TRBV5-1	NA	TRBD2	CASSLPGRDDEQFF	TGCGCCAGCAGCTTGCCAGGGAGGGACGATGAGCAGTTCTTC
TRBJ2-7	TRBV10-3	few	NA	CAISGLSYEQYF	TGTGCCATCAGTGGTCTCTCCTACGAGCAGTACTTC
TRBJ1-2	TRBV15	NA	TRBD1	CATSREGDRARYTF	TGTGCCACCAGCAGAGAAGGGGACAGGGCGCGCTACACCTTC
TRBJ2-7	TRBV4-1	NA	TRBD2	CASSQPLAGGGEQYF	TGCGCCAGCAGCCAGCCACTAGCGGGAGGTGGGGAGCAGTACTTC
TRBJ1-1	TRBV21-1	NA	NA	CASPPPQAGTEAFF	TGTGCCAGCCCTCCTCCCCAGGCGGGCACTGAAGCTTTCTTT
TRBJ2-1	TRBV27	NA	TRBD2	CASSLSGGTARGEQFF	TGTGCCAGCAGTTTAAGCGGGGGTACTGCCCGAGGTGAGCAGTTCTTC
TRBJ2-1	TRBV25-1	NA	TRBD2	CASQWASGSYNEQFF	TGTGCCTCCCAATGGGCTAGCGGGAGTTACAATGAGCAGTTCTTC
TRBJ2-1	TRBV6-5	NA	TRBD1	CASSPGTVYNEQFF	TGTGCCAGCAGCCCAGGGACAGTCTACAATGAGCAGTTCTTC
TRBJ2-7	TRBV6-5	NA	TRBD2	CASRQLASYEQYF	TGTGCCAGCAGGCAACTAGCGTCTTACGAGCAGTACTTC
TRBJ2-1	TRBV2	NA	TRBD2	CASSGLAGLGEQFF	TGTGCCAGCAGTGGGCTAGCGGGACTCGGTGAGCAGTTCTTC
TRBJ2-5	TRBV29-1	NA	NA	CSVEGGEETQYF	TGCAGCGTTGAAGGGGGAGAAGAGACCCAGTACTTC
TRBJ1-1	TRBV25-1	NA	NA	CASSESRAEAFF	TGTGCCAGCAGTGAGTCCAGGGCTGAAGCTTTCTTT
TRBJ1-2	TRBV9	NA	NA	CASSTQEGPNYGYTF	TGTGCCAGCAGCACCCAGGAGGGGCCGAACTATGGCTACACCTTC
TRBJ1-1	TRBV5-1	NA	TRBD1	CASSTGAGQGSPEAFF	TGCGCCAGCAGCACAGGGGCGGGACAGGGGAGCCCTGAAGCTTTCTTT
TRBJ1-1	TRBV13	once	NA	CASRNRLATEAFF	TGTGCCAGCAGGAACAGGCTGGCCACTGAAGCTTTCTTT
TRBJ2-1	TRBV4-1	NA	NA	CASSHWSVDEQFF	TGCGCCAGCAGCCATTGGTCGGTAGATGAGCAGTTCTTC
TRBJ2-7	TRBV5-1	NA	TRBD2	CASTPAGGPHEQYF	TGCGCCAGCACACCTGCGGGAGGGCCCCACGAGCAGTACTTC
TRBJ2-3	TRBV18	NA	TRBD1	CASSDRQGADTQYF	TGTGCCAGCTCTGATCGACAGGGAGCAGATACGCAGTATTTT
TRBJ2-2	TRBV7-2	NA	NA	CASSLFSTGNTGELFF	TGTGCCAGCAGCTTATTCTCTACAGGAAACACCGGGGAGCTGTTTTTT
TRBJ2-7	TRBV2	NA	TRBD2	CASSSGSYEQYF	TGTGCCAGTAGTAGCGGGAGCTACGAGCAGTACTTC
TRBJ2-7	TRBV2	NA	TRBD2	CASSVPAGESSEQYF	TGTGCCAGCAGTGTTCCAGCGGGAGAGTCGTCCGAGCAGTACTTC
TRBJ2-7	TRBV7-6	NA	TRBD1	CASSLGQGMSSYEQYF	TGTGCCAGCAGCTTAGGACAGGGCATGAGCTCCTACGAGCAGTACTTC
TRBJ2-3	TRBV6-1	NA	NA	CASSPTKAYTDTQYF	TGTGCCAGCAGCCCCACGAAAGCCTACACAGATACGCAGTATTTT
TRBJ1-4	TRBV27	NA	TRBD1	CATRKDRGNEKLFF	TGTGCCACCCGAAAGGACAGGGGGAATGAAAAACTGTTTTTT
TRBJ2-3	TRBV12-5	NA	NA	CASGTRINTRTVSTDTQYF	TGTGCTAGTGGTACAAGGATAAACACAAGGACAGTTAGCACAGATACGCAGTATTTT
TRBJ1-5	TRBV19	NA	NA	CASMKVGGSDQPQHF	TGTGCCAGTATGAAAGTGGGAGGGTCGGATCAGCCCCAGCATTTT
TRBJ2-7	TRBV4-1	NA	TRBD2	CASSHGLVSGRTNEQYF	TGCGCCAGCAGCCACGGACTTGTTAGCGGGAGGACCAACGAGCAGTACTTC
TRBJ1-5	TRBV7-9	NA	NA	CASSLAEGQPQHF	TGTGCCAGCAGCTTAGCGGAGGGACAGCCCCAGCATTTT
TRBJ2-3	TRBV11-3	NA	NA	CASSTGSTDTQYF	TGTGCCAGCAGCACGGGGAGCACAGATACGCAGTATTTT
TRBJ2-1	TRBV7-2	NA	NA	CASSLGSGWREQFF	TGTGCCAGCAGCTTAGGCTCGGGTTGGAGAGAGCAGTTCTTC
TRBJ2-3	TRBV5-1	NA	TRBD1	CASSLGQEIGTQYF	TGCGCCAGCAGCCTAGGACAGGAGATAGGTACGCAGTATTTT